The rows below give T cell receptor beta chains drawn from one sample of a study of blood T cells in healthy people across ages. TCRdb re-analysed the 5' RACE reads in MiXCR, keeping a single row per CDR3 protein. The sample includes over 1.5 million distinct CDR3 sequences, 49% of them seen just once. Sequencing was carried out using blood. The receptors originated from a woman aged 40 to 50 in good health. CDR3s leave out the opening cysteine and the closing phenylalanine or tryptophan. The order of the fields is J gene, D gene, V gene, CDR3 protein. The D gene is left open where the match is weak.

J: TRBJ2-7; D: TRBD2; V: TRBV7-2; CDR3: ASSGRTSGEWYEQY
J: TRBJ2-1; D: NA; V: TRBV20-1; CDR3: SAPKRSYNEQF
J: TRBJ1-6; D: NA; V: TRBV5-1; CDR3: ASSLEAASNSPLH
J: TRBJ1-2; D: NA; V: TRBV7-2; CDR3: ASSSTKGGYNYGYT
J: TRBJ2-1; D: NA; V: TRBV27; CDR3: ASTPGPRGSNEQF
J: TRBJ1-2; D: NA; V: TRBV6-6; CDR3: ASSYSGGAANYGYT
J: TRBJ1-6; D: NA; V: TRBV6-2/TRBV6-3; CDR3: ASSLDSNNSPLH
J: TRBJ2-5; D: TRBD2; V: TRBV12-3/TRBV12-4; CDR3: ASSSTSGGARETQY
J: TRBJ2-4; D: TRBD2; V: TRBV5-4; CDR3: ASSSQTSGGSAKNIQY
J: TRBJ2-7; D: TRBD2; V: TRBV7-2; CDR3: ASSRTGTSGTYEQY
J: TRBJ2-5; D: NA; V: TRBV21-1; CDR3: ASRKYQETQY
J: TRBJ2-7; D: TRBD1; V: TRBV27; CDR3: ASSTSRQGNDEQY
J: TRBJ2-3; D: TRBD1; V: TRBV6-5; CDR3: ASTSGQGTQY
J: TRBJ2-1; D: TRBD2; V: TRBV7-8; CDR3: ASSQFGTNYNEQF
J: TRBJ2-1; D: NA; V: TRBV4-3; CDR3: ASSQGGGLLLNEQF
J: TRBJ1-2; D: TRBD1; V: TRBV4-3; CDR3: ASSLGRDRGGYGYT
J: TRBJ2-1; D: NA; V: TRBV10-1; CDR3: ATTQGTSYNEQF
J: TRBJ2-5; D: TRBD1; V: TRBV12-3/TRBV12-4; CDR3: ASRHTTGGRSETQY
J: TRBJ2-3; D: TRBD1; V: TRBV25-1; CDR3: AISGRDSRGITQY
J: TRBJ2-7; D: NA; V: TRBV20-1; CDR3: SARDLRGLGIYEQY
J: TRBJ2-1; D: NA; V: TRBV28; CDR3: ASEVRSSYNEQF
J: TRBJ2-3; D: NA; V: TRBV28; CDR3: ASSLNLGGTSTDTQY
J: TRBJ2-7; D: NA; V: TRBV4-3; CDR3: ASSLEGGFSYEQY
J: TRBJ2-6; D: TRBD1; V: TRBV4-3; CDR3: ASSQEEVRTGVAGANVRT
J: TRBJ2-3; D: NA; V: TRBV18; CDR3: ASSRPGTTHTDTQY
J: TRBJ1-2; D: NA; V: TRBV20-1; CDR3: SAVRGGYT